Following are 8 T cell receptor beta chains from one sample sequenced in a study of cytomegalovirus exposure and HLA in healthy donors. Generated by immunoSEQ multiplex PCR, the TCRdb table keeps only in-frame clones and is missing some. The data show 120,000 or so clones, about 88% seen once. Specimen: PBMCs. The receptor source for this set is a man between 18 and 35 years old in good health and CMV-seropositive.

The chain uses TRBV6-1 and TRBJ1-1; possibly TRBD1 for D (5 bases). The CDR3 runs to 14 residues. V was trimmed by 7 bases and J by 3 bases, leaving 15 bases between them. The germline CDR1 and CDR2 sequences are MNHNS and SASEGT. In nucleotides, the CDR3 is TGTGCCAGCAAACAATTTCGGGGGGACACTGAAGCTTTCTTT. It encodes CASKQFRGDTEAFF.

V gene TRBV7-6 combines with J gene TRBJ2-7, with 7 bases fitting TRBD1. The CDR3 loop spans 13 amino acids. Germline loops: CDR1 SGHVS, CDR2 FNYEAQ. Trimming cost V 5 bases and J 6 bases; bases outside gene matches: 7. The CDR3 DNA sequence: TGTGCCAGCAGCGTTTACCGGGACAGCGAGCAGTACTTC. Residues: CASSVYRDSEQYF. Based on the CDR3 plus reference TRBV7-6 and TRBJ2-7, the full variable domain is GAGVSQSPRYKVTKRGQDVALRCDPISGHVSLYWYRQALGQGPEFLTYFNYEAQQDKSGLPNDRFSAERPEGSISTLTIQRTEQRDSAMYRCASSVYRDSEQYFGPGTRLTVT.

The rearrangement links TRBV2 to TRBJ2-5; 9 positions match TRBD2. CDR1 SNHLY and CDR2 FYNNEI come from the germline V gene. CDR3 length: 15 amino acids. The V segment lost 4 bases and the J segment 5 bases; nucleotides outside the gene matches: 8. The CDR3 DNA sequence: TGTGCCAGCAGTGTTGCTAGCGGGGTCGGGGAGACCCAGTACTTC. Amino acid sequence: CASSVASGVGETQYF.

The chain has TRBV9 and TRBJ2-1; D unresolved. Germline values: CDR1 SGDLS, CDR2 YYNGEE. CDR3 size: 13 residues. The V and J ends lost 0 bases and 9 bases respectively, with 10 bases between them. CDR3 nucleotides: TGTGCCAGCAGCGTAGATTACAGCTCTGAGCAGTTCTTC. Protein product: CASSVDYSSEQFF.

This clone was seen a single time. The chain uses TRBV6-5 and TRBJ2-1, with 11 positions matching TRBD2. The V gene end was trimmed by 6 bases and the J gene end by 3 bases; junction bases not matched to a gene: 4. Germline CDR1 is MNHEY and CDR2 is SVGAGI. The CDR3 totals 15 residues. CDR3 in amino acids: CASSPTSGGYNEQFF. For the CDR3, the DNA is TGTGCCAGCAGCCCAACTAGCGGGGGCTACAATGAGCAGTTCTTC.

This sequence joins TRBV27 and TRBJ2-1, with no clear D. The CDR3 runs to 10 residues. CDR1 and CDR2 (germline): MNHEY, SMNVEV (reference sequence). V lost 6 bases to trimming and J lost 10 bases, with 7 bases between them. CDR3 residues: CASSYPEQFF. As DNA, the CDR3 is TGTGCCAGCAGCTACCCCGAGCAGTTCTTC.

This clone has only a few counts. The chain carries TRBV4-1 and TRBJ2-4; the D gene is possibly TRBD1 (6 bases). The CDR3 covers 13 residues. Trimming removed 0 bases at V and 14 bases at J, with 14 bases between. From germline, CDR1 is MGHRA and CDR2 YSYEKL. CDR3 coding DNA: TGCGCCAGCAGCCAAGAGGTTGGCAGGGGAAAGTACTTC. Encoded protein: CASSQEVGRGKYF.

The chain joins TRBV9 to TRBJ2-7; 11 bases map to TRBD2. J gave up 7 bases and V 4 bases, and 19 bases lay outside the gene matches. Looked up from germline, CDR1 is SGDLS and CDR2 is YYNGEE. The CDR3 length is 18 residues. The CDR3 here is CASSLSSGGALSGEEQYF. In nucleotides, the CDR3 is TGTGCCAGCAGCCTCAGTAGCGGGGGGGCCCTTTCCGGCGAAGAGCAGTACTTC.